These 14 T cell receptor beta chains were sequenced from one sample in a study of beta chain features in type 1 diabetes. The study's findings and limits: The study found moderately but significantly shorter TCRB CDR3s in all four CD4+ subsets of Type 1 diabetes patients.

The investigators reverse transcribed all of the isolated RNA, so they sequenced expressed TCRB transcripts. The table came from immunoSEQ multiplex PCR; TCRdb's copy has only in-frame clones and leaves some out. The data contain some 350,000 clones, approximately 13% of them singletons. What these receptors recognize is not known. The sample was naive CD4+ T cells from blood. Receptor source: a woman between 18 and 30 years old with type 1 diabetes.

This clone was recorded a few times. The chain uses TRBV28 and TRBJ2-7; tentatively, D is TRBD1 (6 bases). V was pared by 6 bases and J by 7 bases, with 22 bases between. Per the germline V gene, CDR1 is MDHEN and CDR2 is SYDVKM. CDR3 length equals 15 residues. In DNA, the CDR3 is TGTGCCAGCAGATCGGGGACGGCAGGGGCGGAAGAGCAGTACTTC. Translated, it gives CASRSGTAGAEEQYF.

The rearrangement links TRBV6-5 to TRBJ2-2, with a possible D match to TRBD1 (5 bases). V dropped 8 bases and J dropped 6 bases, with 19 bases sitting between them. The germline V gene encodes CDR1 MNHEY and CDR2 SVGAGI. There are 15 residues in the CDR3. The chain's CDR3 is CASGRQGRRPGELFF. The CDR3 DNA is TGTGCCAGCGGTCGCCAGGGCCGGAGACCCGGGGAGCTGTTTTTT.

This clone was counted a few times. The chain uses TRBV20-1 and TRBJ1-1; perhaps TRBD1 as D (5 bases). Trimming stripped 5 bases from V and 4 bases from J, with 5 bases between. The CDR3 covers 10 residues. CDR1 and CDR2 from the germline V gene are DFQATT and SNEGSKA (reference sequence). The DNA of the CDR3 is TGCAGTGCTCAGGGCACTGAAGCTTTCTTT. It codes for CSAQGTEAFF.

The chain links TRBV7-6 to TRBJ2-1, with TRBD1 identical over 8 bases. V trimming: 5 bases; J trimming: 5 bases; junction bases outside the gene matches: 8. CDR3 length equals 15 residues. Germline V gives CDR1 SGHVS, CDR2 FNYEAQ. The CDR3 DNA follows: TGTGCCAGCAGCGTCCCAGGGGGCCGCCACAATGAGCAGTTCTTC. Amino acids: CASSVPGGRHNEQFF.

The rearrangement uses TRBV27 and TRBJ2-1; TRBD2 agrees at 7 bases. V lost 6 bases, J lost 8 bases, and 10 bases stayed unmatched. CDR1 and CDR2 (germline): MNHEY, SMNVEV (reference sequence). This CDR3 region has 14 residues. The chain's CDR3 is CASRRALRGDEQFF. The CDR3 coding sequence is TGTGCCAGCAGAAGAGCCTTACGGGGGGATGAGCAGTTCTTC.

The CDR3 nucleotides are TGCAGCGCCGGGTGGGAGGGCCGAATATGGTCCGGGGAGCTGTTTTTT. Translation: CSAGWEGRIWSGELFF. V usage is TRBV29-1 and J usage is TRBJ2-2; TRBD2 aligns across 7 bases. The V and J ends lost 7 bases and 6 bases, in that order; junction bases with no gene match: 17. The germline V gene encodes CDR1 SQVTM and CDR2 ANQGSEA. The CDR3 extends over 16 amino acids.

This clone was picked up a small number of times. V usage is TRBV10-3 and J usage is TRBJ1-1, with D perhaps matching TRBD1 (5 bases). The length of the CDR3 is 15 residues. Trimming removed 4 bases at V and 6 bases at J, with 18 bases between. The germline CDR1 and CDR2 sequences are ENHRY and SYGVKD. CDR3 DNA sequence: TGTGCCATCAGTGTTTCAAACGGGGGAACGGCTGAAGCTTTCTTT. It codes for CAISVSNGGTAEAFF.

The chain carries TRBV6-6 and TRBJ2-4, with TRBD1 matching over 11 bases. The CDR3 loop spans 15 amino acids. The germline V gene has CDR1 MNHNY and CDR2 SVGAGI (reference sequence). V was clipped by 6 bases and J by 7 bases; unmatched bases: 8. CDR3 region: CASSHGQGASNIQYF. The CDR3 coding sequence is TGTGCCAGCAGCCACGGACAGGGGGCGTCCAACATTCAGTACTTC.

This clone was counted only a few times. The genes are TRBV15 and TRBJ1-5, with TRBD1 identical over 8 bases. CDR3 length: 15 amino acids. Looked up from germline, CDR1 is LNHNV and CDR2 is YYDKDF (reference sequence). The ends lost 2 bases at V and 4 bases at J; junction bases unmatched: 4. Here the CDR3 reads CATSRYNRGNQPQHF. CDR3 nucleotide sequence: TGTGCCACCAGCAGATACAACAGGGGGAATCAGCCCCAGCATTTT.

The V and J genes are TRBV30 and TRBJ1-4; TRBD1 matches 7 bases. Germline assignment: CDR1 GTSNPN and CDR2 SVGIG (reference sequence). The CDR3 has 12 amino acids. Trimming removed 2 bases from V and 11 bases from J; junction bases left unmatched: 5. For the CDR3, the DNA is TGTGCCTGGAGTTTAGCAGGGGGGAAACTGTTTTTT. This sequence encodes CAWSLAGGKLFF.

The chain joins TRBV5-1 to TRBJ2-2; D remains unclear. V was clipped by 0 bases and J by 2 bases, with 8 bases between them. Germline CDR1 reads SGHRS; CDR2 reads YFSETQ. There are 15 residues in the CDR3. This CDR3 reads CASSLGERNTGELFF. The CDR3 DNA reads as TGCGCCAGCAGCTTGGGAGAGCGAAACACCGGGGAGCTGTTTTTT.

This clone has only a few counts. J is TRBJ2-5 and V is TRBV10-3, with a weak D call TRBD2 (6 bases). The germline V gene encodes CDR1 ENHRY and CDR2 SYGVKD. Deletions cut 0 bases from V and 4 bases from J, with 21 bases between. CDR3 size: 18 residues. The DNA for the CDR3 is TGTGCCATCAGTGAGTCACCAACGGCAGGAGGGGAAGCAGAGACCCAGTACTTC. This sequence encodes CAISESPTAGGEAETQYF.

This clone was counted a few times. The chain carries TRBV6-5 and TRBJ2-2; tentatively, D is TRBD1 (5 bases). Trimming removed 6 bases at V and 5 bases at J, with 10 bases between. From germline, CDR1 is MNHEY and CDR2 SVGAGI. The CDR3 covers 13 residues. The CDR3 bases are TGTGCCAGCAGACAGGCCGAAACCGGGGAGCTGTTTTTT. Protein: CASRQAETGELFF.

This clone was seen only a few times. The genes are TRBV7-3 and TRBJ2-3, with TRBD2 identical over 7 bases. Germline V gene data show CDR1 as SGHTA and CDR2 as FQGTGA. Germline trimming cut 6 bases from V and 5 bases from J; bases unmatched to any gene: 8. The length of the CDR3 is 14 residues. The CDR3 sequence is CASRLAGVRDTQYF. CDR3 nucleotide sequence: TGTGCCAGCAGGTTGGCGGGAGTTAGAGATACGCAGTATTTT.